A single T cell receptor beta chain is shown here with its context. V shed 7 bases and J shed 8 bases, with 15 bases lying between them. The V gene's germline CDR1 is MNHNY and CDR2 SVGAGI (reference sequence). CDR3 length: 12 amino acids. Chemo-refractory metastatic non-small-cell lung cancer patients underwent focal radiation alongside CTLA-4 blockade with ipilimumab. Method: immunoSEQ multiplex PCR; TCRdb's copy keeps in-frame clones and lacks some. The table lists roughly 59,000 clones, about 72% of them singletons. This sample is part of a study of radiotherapy plus CTLA-4 blockade in lung cancer. The overall study: With roughly 30% of patients having disease control, objective responses were seen in approximately 17%.

This clonotype was sampled from a human donor with non-small cell lung cancer whose response to radiotherapy plus ipilimumab could not be evaluated. The chain employs TRBV6-6 and TRBJ2-7; D perhaps matches TRBD1 (6 bases). Here the sequenced sample was peripheral blood, taken from a patient treated with radiotherapy plus ipilimumab. CDR3 sequence (DNA): TGTGCCAGCACCGAACCCAGGGGAAAGCAGTACTTC. This translates into CASTEPRGKQYF.